One and the same sample provided the 30 T cell receptor beta chains below, sequenced in a study of cytomegalovirus exposure and HLA in healthy donors. This table comes from immunoSEQ multiplex PCR, and its TCRdb copy is limited to in-frame clones, with some not included. This table has about 56,000 clones, around 94% appearing once. The sequenced sample was PBMCs. The origin of the receptors is a man aged 18 to 29 in good health and CMV-seronegative.

This chain's CDR3 is CASSPIDRDVPPQHF. The CDR3 nucleotides are TGTGCCAGCAGTCCGATAGACAGGGATGTTCCGCCCCAGCATTTT. The V call is TRBV28, the J call TRBJ1-5; TRBD1 matches at 7 bases. Germline V gene data show CDR1 as MDHEN and CDR2 as SYDVKM. The V and J ends lost 5 bases and 9 bases, in that order; junction bases with no gene match: 13. There are 15 residues in the CDR3.

The V and J genes are TRBV2 and TRBJ2-7; TRBD1 matches 8 bases. In germline, CDR1 is SNHLY, CDR2 FYNNEI. Losses at the gene ends were 4 bases for V and 2 bases for J; bases not matched to a gene: 4. The CDR3 runs to 14 residues. The CDR3 loop reads CASSALQGAYEQYF. CDR3 nucleotide sequence: TGTGCCAGCAGTGCCCTACAGGGGGCCTACGAGCAGTACTTC.

The CDR3 coding sequence is TGCAGTGCTAATAGTAACCTAGAGGCTTTCTTT. Translating it yields CSANSNLEAFF. V gene TRBV20-1 combines with J gene TRBJ1-1; D remains unclear. V was cut by 4 bases and J by 11 bases, with 14 bases left in between. The CDR3 sequence is 11 residues long. The V gene's germline CDR1 is DFQATT and CDR2 SNEGSKA (reference sequence).

V and J are TRBV2 and TRBJ2-3, with 7 bases aligning to TRBD1. Germline CDR1 is SNHLY and CDR2 is FYNNEI. The CDR3 runs to 14 residues. V was clipped by 7 bases and J by 6 bases; unmatched bases: 10. The CDR3: CASTWNRGADTQYF. The CDR3 coding sequence is TGTGCCAGCACTTGGAACAGGGGCGCGGATACGCAGTATTTT.

The gene calls are TRBV27 and TRBJ2-3, with TRBD2 as a possible D gene (5 bases). The V and J ends lost 6 bases and 0 bases respectively, with 16 bases between them. This CDR3 comprises 16 residues. The germline V gene has CDR1 MNHEY and CDR2 SMNVEV (reference sequence). This CDR3 is CASRFLGGPSTDTQYF. CDR3 DNA: TGTGCCAGCAGATTCCTCGGCGGGCCGAGCACAGATACGCAGTATTTT.

The J gene is TRBJ1-2, the V gene TRBV2; the D gene is possibly TRBD1 (6 bases). The CDR3 contains 14 residues. Trimming removed 6 bases at V and 0 bases at J, with 11 bases between. Germline V gene lookup returns CDR1 SNHLY and CDR2 FYNNEI. CDR3 loop: CASSATGSNYGYTF. CDR3 nucleotides: TGTGCCAGCAGCGCGACAGGTTCTAACTATGGCTACACCTTC.

The rearrangement uses TRBV29-1 and TRBJ2-1; perhaps TRBD1 as D (6 bases). Germline V gene data show CDR1 as SQVTM and CDR2 as ANQGSEA. CDR3 length equals 12 residues. The CDR3 reads CITRDTYNEQFF. CDR3 sequence (DNA): TGCATTACCCGGGACACCTACAATGAGCAGTTCTTC.

This clone was seen more than once but under ten times. V and J are TRBV5-1 and TRBJ2-5; TRBD2 is a possible D gene (5 bases). V gave up 0 bases and J gave up 2 bases, with 11 bases separating them. This CDR3 has 15 residues. Germline CDR1 reads SGHRS; CDR2 reads YFSETQ. CDR3 coding DNA: TGCGCCAGCAGCTTGGGCTACGGGGATCAAGAGACCCAGTACTTC. Residues: CASSLGYGDQETQYF.

In DNA form, the CDR3 reads TGTGCCAGCAGGGACAGGGGAACGGGTTCCAACGTCCTGACTTTC. Its translation is CASRDRGTGSNVLTF. V and J are TRBV7-8 and TRBJ2-6; 9 bases align to TRBD1. The CDR3 consists of 15 residues. With V trimmed by 6 bases and J by 8 bases, 8 bases remained unmatched. From germline, CDR1 is SGHVS and CDR2 FQNEAQ.

V usage is TRBV9 and J usage is TRBJ2-2; D gene ambiguous. Germline V CDR1 and CDR2: SGDLS, YYNGEE. The CDR3 contains 12 residues. V was shortened by 4 bases and J by 4 bases, with 5 bases between the two germline ends. The CDR3 coding sequence is TGTGCCAGCAGCCCTAGCACCGGGGAGCTGTTTTTT. This translates into CASSPSTGELFF.

The chain couples TRBV28 to TRBJ2-7; no clear D. In germline, CDR1 is MDHEN, CDR2 SYDVKM. The CDR3 spans 16 residues. Between the trimmed V and J ends, which lost 3 bases and 0 bases, there was a span of 15 bases. CDR3: CASSFTISVSSYEQYF. The CDR3 DNA sequence: TGTGCCAGCAGTTTCACGATTTCTGTGAGCTCCTACGAGCAGTACTTC.

This chain uses TRBV7-6 with TRBJ2-7, with D maybe TRBD1 (6 bases). The V and J ends lost 3 bases and 6 bases respectively, with 18 bases between them. From germline, CDR1 is SGHVS and CDR2 FNYEAQ. The CDR3 spans 15 residues. Here the CDR3 DNA reads TGTGCCAGCAGCTTGGGCCGGGACACCCGTCTCGAGCAGTACTTC. As protein: CASSLGRDTRLEQYF.

This clone came up once. The CDR3 coding sequence is TGTGCCAGCAGCGTAGAATCGTACCAAGAGACCCAGTACTTC. It yields the protein CASSVESYQETQYF. V usage is TRBV9 and J usage is TRBJ2-5, with no clear D. The CDR3 runs to 14 residues. The ends were cut back, 0 bases at V and 0 bases at J, with 6 bases in the middle. Germline CDR1 SGDLS, CDR2 YYNGEE.

The chain joins TRBV10-1 to TRBJ2-3, with TRBD2 matching 9 bases. This CDR3 spans 16 amino acids. The germline V gene has CDR1 WNHNN and CDR2 SYGVQD (reference sequence). V shed 6 bases, J shed 8 bases, and the junction held 15 bases outside the gene matches. In DNA, the CDR3 is TGCGCCAGCAGAACCGTTTGGCGGGAGGGCCTATCTACGCAGTATTTT. Residues: CASRTVWREGLSTQYF.

V is TRBV28 and J is TRBJ1-2; tentatively, D is TRBD1 (6 bases). V gave up 6 bases and J gave up 2 bases, with 13 bases separating them. The CDR3 length is 14 residues. From germline, CDR1 is MDHEN and CDR2 SYDVKM. CDR3 DNA: TGTGCCAGCAGCGACACAACAGGGAACTATGGCTACACCTTC. The encoded protein is CASSDTTGNYGYTF.

This chain links TRBV7-9 with TRBJ2-5; no firm D call. There are 15 residues in the CDR3. Germline V gene sequence: CDR1 SEHNR, CDR2 FQNEAQ (reference sequence). V gave up 6 bases and J gave up 4 bases, with 18 bases separating them. CDR3 sequence: CASSSSRVGAETQYF. The CDR3 bases are TGTGCCAGCAGTAGCAGCCGTGTCGGAGCAGAGACCCAGTACTTC.

The chain carries TRBV19 and TRBJ2-7; 7 bases align to TRBD1. The CDR3 has 15 amino acids. The V gene end was trimmed by 1 base and the J gene end by 1 base; junction bases not matched to a gene: 4. Per germline, CDR1 LNHDA and CDR2 SQIVND (reference sequence). The CDR3 DNA is TGTGCCAGTAGTATAGTGGAGACAGGGTCCTACGAGCAGTACTTC. Encoded protein: CASSIVETGSYEQYF. Full variable domain (outside the CDR3, taken from reference TRBV19 and TRBJ2-7): DGGITQSPKYLFRKEGQNVTLSCEQNLNHDAMYWYRQDPGQGLRLIYYSQIVNDFQKGDIAEGYSVSREKKESFPLTVTSAQKNPTAFYLCASSIVETGSYEQYFGPGTRLTVT.

V and J are TRBV28 and TRBJ2-7; D unresolved. This CDR3 is built from 14 residues. Germline V gives CDR1 MDHEN, CDR2 SYDVKM. V lost 3 bases and J lost 5, with 14 bases in between. The CDR3 protein is CASSLIDSTDEQYF. The CDR3 nucleotides read TGTGCCAGCAGTTTGATAGACTCCACGGACGAGCAGTACTTC.

The rearrangement links TRBV7-8 to TRBJ2-7; 10 positions match TRBD2. This CDR3 is 15 amino acids long. J was trimmed by 6 bases and V by 4 bases; bases with no gene match: 9. Germline CDR1 is SGHVS and CDR2 is FQNEAQ. This CDR3 is CASSSPGLAGVEQYF. CDR3 nucleotides: TGTGCCAGCAGCTCCCCTGGGCTAGCGGGAGTCGAGCAGTACTTC. The variable domain in full, with the rest retrieved from reference TRBV7-8 and TRBJ2-7, is GAGVSQSPRYKVAKRGQDVALRCDPISGHVSLFWYQQALGQGPEFLTYFQNEAQLDKSGLPSDRFFAERPEGSVSTLKIQRTQQEDSAVYLCASSSPGLAGVEQYFGPGTRLTVT.

This clone was detected once. This chain uses TRBV7-9 with TRBJ1-2; D perhaps matches TRBD1 (5 bases). This CDR3 has 15 amino acids. CDR1 is SEHNR and CDR2 is FQNEAQ in the germline V gene (reference sequence). V gave up 5 bases and J gave up 3 bases, with 16 bases separating them. The CDR3 here is CASSPDRTGDYGYTF. The CDR3 region has the DNA TGTGCCAGCAGCCCAGACAGAACGGGTGACTATGGCTACACCTTC. Based on the CDR3 plus reference TRBV7-9 and TRBJ1-2, the full variable domain is DTGVSQNPRHKITKRGQNVTFRCDPISEHNRLYWYRQTLGQGPEFLTYFQNEAQLEKSRLLSDRFSAERPKGSFSTLEIQRTEQGDSAMYLCASSPDRTGDYGYTFGSGTRLTVV.

This chain joins TRBV20-1 and TRBJ2-3, with D possibly being TRBD1 (6 bases). The V end lost 2 bases, the J end lost 11 bases, and 11 bases lay between the germline ends. Per the germline V gene, CDR1 is DFQATT and CDR2 is SNEGSKA (reference sequence). CDR3 length: 11 residues. The CDR3 reads CSARPGHRQYF. The CDR3 nucleotides read TGCAGTGCTAGACCGGGACACAGGCAGTATTTT.

The V call is TRBV28, the J call TRBJ1-2; D gene ambiguous. Germline lookup yields CDR1 MDHEN and CDR2 SYDVKM. CDR3 length: 12 residues. Trimming removed 4 bases from V and 5 bases from J, with 8 bases in between. The CDR3 protein is CASSSRGYGYTF. CDR3 in DNA: TGTGCCAGCAGTTCACGAGGTTATGGCTACACCTTC.

This sequence joins TRBV6-5 and TRBJ1-1; the match to TRBD1 covers 7 bases. Germline-derived CDR1 and CDR2 are MNHEY and SVGAGI. The V segment lost 10 bases and the J segment 11 bases; nucleotides outside the gene matches: 13. The CDR3 is made up of 12 amino acids. As DNA, the CDR3 is TGTGCCACCCAACGGGGACAGTTTCGCGCTTTCTTT. This sequence encodes CATQRGQFRAFF.

This clone was seen a handful of times. The J gene is TRBJ2-3, the V gene TRBV9; no definite D call. Trimming left V 3 bases short and J 2 bases short, with 4 bases between. The CDR3 extends over 12 amino acids. Germline V lookup: CDR1 SGDLS, CDR2 YYNGEE. DNA of the CDR3: TGTGCCAGCAGCGGTATCACAGATACGCAGTATTTT. Translated, it gives CASSGITDTQYF.

CDR3 amino acids: CASSEYLRGLSYNEQFF. CDR3 nucleotides: TGTGCCAGCAGTGAATATTTAAGGGGGCTTTCCTACAATGAGCAGTTCTTC. The chain employs TRBV2 and TRBJ2-1; 7 bases match TRBD1. The V gene end was trimmed by 2 bases and the J gene end by 1 base; junction bases not matched to a gene: 8. Germline V gives CDR1 SNHLY, CDR2 FYNNEI. The CDR3 is 17 amino acids.

This clone was found once. This chain connects TRBV7-9 to TRBJ1-2, with 12 bases lining up with TRBD1. Germline values: CDR1 SEHNR, CDR2 FQNEAQ (reference sequence). The trim removed 3 bases at V and 2 bases at J, leaving 7 bases unmatched. The CDR3 is made up of 17 amino acids. This chain's CDR3 is CASSFGPGQGANYGYTF. In nucleotides, the CDR3 is TGTGCCAGCAGCTTTGGACCGGGACAGGGGGCGAACTATGGCTACACCTTC.

The chain recombines TRBV18 with TRBJ1-2, with 8 bases fitting TRBD1. Germline CDR1 KGHSH, CDR2 LQKENI. CDR3 size: 15 residues. V was pared by 3 bases and J by 8 bases, with 11 bases of the junction left unmatched. The CDR3 loop reads CASSPMDREAGGYTF. CDR3 nucleotide sequence: TGTGCCAGCTCACCGATGGACAGGGAAGCGGGGGGCTACACCTTC. Supplemented by reference TRBV18 and TRBJ1-2, the full variable domain reads NAGVMQNPRHLVRRRGQEARLRCSPMKGHSHVYWYRQLPEEGLKFMVYLQKENIIDESGMPKERFSAEFPKEGPSILRIQQVVRGDSAAYFCASSPMDREAGGYTFGSGTRLTVV.

The chain employs TRBV10-3 and TRBJ2-7; TRBD2 matches 11 bases. Germline V lookup: CDR1 ENHRY, CDR2 SYGVKD. The CDR3 has 16 residues. V lost 4 bases, J lost 2 bases, and 7 bases stayed unmatched. The CDR3 protein is CAISGGGTSGPYEQYF. CDR3 nucleotide sequence: TGTGCCATCAGTGGGGGGGGGACTAGCGGACCCTACGAGCAGTACTTC.

The chain carries TRBV5-1 and TRBJ2-1, with TRBD2 matching over 7 bases. This CDR3 has 15 residues. Unmatched junction bases numbered 8, after V lost 0 bases and J lost 8 bases. The V gene's germline CDR1 is SGHRS and CDR2 YFSETQ. In nucleotides, the CDR3 is TGCGCCAGCAGCTTGGAAGCGGGAAATGCGGATGAGCAGTTCTTC. It encodes CASSLEAGNADEQFF.

This clone occurred once. The rearrangement links TRBV5-1 to TRBJ2-3; TRBD2 matches 9 bases. This CDR3 spans 15 amino acids. CDR1 and CDR2 (germline): SGHRS, YFSETQ. With V trimmed by 0 bases and J by 1 base, 0 bases remained unmatched. The CDR3 region has the DNA TGCGCCAGCAGCTTGGGCGGGAGGGGCACAGATACGCAGTATTTT. It translates to CASSLGGRGTDTQYF.